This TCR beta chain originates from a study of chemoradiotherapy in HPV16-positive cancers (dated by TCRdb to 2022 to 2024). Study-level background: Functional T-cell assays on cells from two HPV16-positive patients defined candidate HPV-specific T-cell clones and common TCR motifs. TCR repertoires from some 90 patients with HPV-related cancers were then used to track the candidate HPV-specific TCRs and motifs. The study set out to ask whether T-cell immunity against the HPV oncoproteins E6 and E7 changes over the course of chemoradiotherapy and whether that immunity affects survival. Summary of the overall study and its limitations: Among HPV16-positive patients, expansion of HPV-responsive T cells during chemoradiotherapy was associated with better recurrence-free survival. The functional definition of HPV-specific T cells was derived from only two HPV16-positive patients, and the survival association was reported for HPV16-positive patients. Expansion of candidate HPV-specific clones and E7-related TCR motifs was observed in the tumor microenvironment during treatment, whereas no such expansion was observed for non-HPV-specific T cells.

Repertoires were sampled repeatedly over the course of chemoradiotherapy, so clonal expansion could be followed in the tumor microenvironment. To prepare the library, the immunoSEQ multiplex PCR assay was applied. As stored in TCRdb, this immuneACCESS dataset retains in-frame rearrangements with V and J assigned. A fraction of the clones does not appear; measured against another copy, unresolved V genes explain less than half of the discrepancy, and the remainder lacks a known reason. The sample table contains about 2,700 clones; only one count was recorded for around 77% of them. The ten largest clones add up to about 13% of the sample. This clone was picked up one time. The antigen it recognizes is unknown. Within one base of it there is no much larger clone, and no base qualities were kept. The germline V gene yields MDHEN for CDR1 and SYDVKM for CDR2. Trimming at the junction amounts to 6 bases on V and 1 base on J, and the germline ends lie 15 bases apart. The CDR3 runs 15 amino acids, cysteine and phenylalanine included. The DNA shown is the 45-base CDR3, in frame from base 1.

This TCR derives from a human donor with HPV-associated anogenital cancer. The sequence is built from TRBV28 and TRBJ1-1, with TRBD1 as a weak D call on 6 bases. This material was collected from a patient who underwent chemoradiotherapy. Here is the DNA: TGTGCCAGCAGCCTGCCAGGGGCTTCGAACACTGAAGCTTTCTTT. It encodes CASSLPGASNTEAFF.